This T cell receptor beta chain was sequenced in a study of cytomegalovirus exposure and HLA in healthy donors. Vbeta (60) and Jbeta (13) primers were used in the PCR. Produced via immunoSEQ multiplex PCR; TCRdb's table is partial and in-frame only. The profile covers 100,000 to 150,000 clones, with more than 65% appearing a single time and around 14% taken by the ten largest. Findings and limits, study-wide: A highly shared variant cluster was judged a likely technical artifact. What TCR beta sequences reportedly achieved was accurate prediction of HLA-A and HLA-B alleles in most subjects.

Notes on this clone: The antigen is undetermined.

Germline V lookup: CDR1 MGHRA, CDR2 YSYEKL. Trimming stripped 2 bases from V and 0 bases from J, with 4 bases between. This CDR3 contains 13 residues. The clonotype was recovered from a woman aged 55-75 years in good health and CMV-seropositive. The V and J genes are TRBV4-1 and TRBJ1-2, with D unclear. The sequenced material came from PBMCs. The CDR3 DNA is TGCGCCAGCAGCCAAAGCGCTAACTATGGCTACACCTTC. The encoded protein is CASSQSANYGYTF.